A single sample is the source of the 2 T cell receptor beta chains below, sequenced in a study of T cell clonality in common variable immunodeficiency. The study's findings and limits: Fewer deletions and N-nucleotide insertions were reportedly seen in common variable immunodeficiency TCR beta sequences.

The assay was immunoSEQ multiplex PCR, and TCRdb's table has in-frame clones only and misses some. The sample was found to contain around 7,100 clones, and every one recurs. No antigen has been assigned to these receptors. Sequencing was performed on peripheral blood mononuclear cells. These receptors came from a human donor with common variable immunodeficiency.

Concerning this clone: The CDR3 extends 3 residues past the end of the read, so its final part is completed from the germline J gene. The chain links TRBV7-3 to TRBJ2-7, with 7 bases that match TRBD1. Germline assignment: CDR1 SGHTA and CDR2 FQGTGA. This CDR3 spans 14 amino acids. V lost 4 bases, J lost 5 bases, and 8 bases stayed unmatched. Partial CDR3 DNA: TGTGCCAGCAGCTCCGCAGACAGGGCCCACGAG. It yields the protein CASSSADRAHE. The full CDR3 is CASSSADRAHEQYF.

This clone was seen only a few times. With the read ending 3 residues before the CDR3 end, the germline J gene is used to fill in that end. This chain links TRBV18 with TRBJ2-1; TRBD2 matches at 12 bases. The trim removed 1 base at V and 9 bases at J, leaving 16 bases unmatched. Germline values: CDR1 KGHSH, CDR2 LQKENI. This CDR3 spans 19 amino acids. The sequenced part of the CDR3 DNA is TGTGCCAGCTCACCACTCGGTCTAGCGGGAGGGCCGTATAAGAGTGAG. Protein product: CASSPLGLAGGPYKSE. The whole CDR3 sequence is CASSPLGLAGGPYKSEQFF.